The entry below describes one TCR beta chain. The antigen is undetermined. Among the hyperthyroidism patients, all were newly diagnosed, aged 18 to 65, with under 2 months' duration. The CDR3 has 15 amino acids. V was pared by 5 bases and J by 4 bases, with 15 bases between. Per the germline V gene, CDR1 is LNHNV and CDR2 is YYDKDF (reference sequence). This sample stems from a study of Graves' ophthalmopathy and Graves' hyperthyroidism. Turning to the study itself: Peripheral blood (taken before any treatment) was collected at initial diagnosis.

Beta-chain TCR CDR3 regions were amplified from RNA transcripts. First-round RT-PCR employed HTBI primers, with a second-round multiplex PCR after it. Each CDR3 protein is one row after TCRdb ran MiXCR on the multiplex PCR reads. Of 680,000 or so distinct CDR3 sequences listed, 20% to 25% were seen once; the top ten hold approximately 7%. Regarding the study as a whole: Detection in blood was also observed for most expanded thyroid clonotypes above 0.001 frequency. The 13-signature model separated ophthalmopathy from stable hyperthyroidism at over 85% sensitivity and approximately 81% specificity.

The sample was peripheral blood. V and J are TRBV15 and TRBJ1-5, with D tentatively TRBD1 (5 bases). This clonotype was sampled from a young woman with stable Graves' hyperthyroidism. Some clones in this sample may be carry-over from other donors' samples. This CDR3 is CATSLSPGGNQPQHF. The CDR3 DNA is TGTGCCACCAGCTTATCCCCGGGGGGTAATCAGCCCCAGCATTTT.